This T cell receptor beta chain was identified in a study of Graves' ophthalmopathy and Graves' hyperthyroidism. TCR beta CDR3 amplification used RNA transcripts. HTBI primers were employed in first-round RT-PCR, then a second-round multiplex PCR followed. TCRdb reprocessed the multiplex PCR reads with MiXCR, giving one entry per CDR3 protein. The sample lists 620,000 or so distinct CDR3 sequences; roughly 20% were seen once. The CDR3 consists of 15 residues. Germline V CDR1 and CDR2: SEHNR, FQNEAQ (reference sequence). The junction had 4 bases not matched to a gene; V was cut back by 1 base and J by 2 bases. This clonotype was recorded many times. Recruitment covered hyperthyroidism patients aged 18 to 65 whose new diagnosis was of under 2 months' duration.

This chain joins TRBV7-9 and TRBJ2-7, with 8 nucleotides matching TRBD1. The receptor's source is a woman between 18 and 30 years old with stable Graves' hyperthyroidism. Some clones in this sample may be carry-over from other donors' samples. Sequences were obtained from peripheral blood. The CDR3 reads CASSLGDRMAYEQYF. CDR3 coding DNA: TGTGCCAGCAGCTTAGGGGACAGGATGGCCTACGAGCAGTACTTC.